This TCR beta chain was captured in a study of cytomegalovirus exposure and HLA in healthy donors (dated by TCRdb to 2017 to 2019). Regarding the study in general: An earlier analysis of several hundred of the donors reported 250 to 350 Gb of sequence data and some 100 million unique TCR beta sequences from some 180 million T cells. The aim of the study was to test whether cataloging public T cell receptors could identify signatures of past pathogen exposure. A later analysis re-examined previously published TCR beta repertoires from roughly 720 donors and added high-resolution HLA genotyping to investigate patterns of TCR occurrence. All discovery cohort repertoires had been generated on a single sequencing platform. Typing coverage differed by locus: A, B, C, DRB1 and DQB1 were typed in about 629-630 donors, DQA1 in 522, DPA1 in around 600, and DPB1 in 450 to 480. On average, around 230,000 unique TCR beta nucleotide sequences were sequenced per donor among more than 350 genotyped donors of the cohort, with 15% to 20% of those sequences being non-productive. Rather than using new phenotypic data, the later analysis identified candidate immune exposures from TCR beta sequences and from how often those sequences occurred across donors. To decide whether each TCR beta V gene segment behaved as functional or pseudogenic, an earlier analysis of approximately 590 of the donors relied on high-throughput TCR beta sequencing. Donor age, sex, ethnicity and CMV serostatus were collected together with the repertoire data. A separate validation cohort of 100 to 150 different subjects was used in addition to the 666-subject first cohort. Of the 398 genotyped donors, over 70% fell in the genetic ancestry cluster associated with self-reported Caucasian donors. The T cell repertoires of around 670 subjects were profiled by immunosequencing and related to cytomegalovirus serostatus. HLA typing included class I and class II loci at four-digit resolution. About 300 gigabases of sequencing data and 78 million or so unique TCR sequences were included in an early release covering about 600 HLA-typed donors. A few DR-DQ haplotypes were treated as single units for association and clustering because of strong linkage in the cohort. In a later genetic analysis, genome-wide SNP genotypes for about three fifths of the roughly 670 donors were used, and that subset was treated as a discovery cohort. To predict cytomegalovirus infection status, the study brought together high-throughput TCR immunosequencing, statistical association of individual TCRs with disease status, and machine learning.

CDR1 and CDR2 are drawn from the germline V gene: MGHRA, YSYEKL. Trimming at the junction amounts to 5 bases on V and 1 base on J, and the germline ends lie 12 bases apart. The CDR3 holds 15 amino acids from the cysteine to the phenylalanine. Of all the DNA, just the CDR3 is kept, 45 bases in frame from base 1. Libraries were made using the immunoSEQ multiplex PCR assay. A mixture of 60 forward primers for TCR Vbeta segments and 13 reverse primers for TCR Jbeta segments was used in the multiplex PCR. Amplification of the CDR3 region of rearranged TCR beta genes was performed with a multiplex PCR assay on genomic DNA. On the Illumina HiSeq System, the amplified TCR beta libraries were sequenced as 87-base-pair reads. On the authors' methods: A later analysis counted about 80 million unique TCR beta chains across the 650 to 700 repertoires, and roughly 11 million of these chains were shared by at least two donors. Raw reads were error-corrected and collapsed into unique sequences by a nearest-neighbor algorithm in which closely related sequences were merged to remove PCR and sequencing errors. To assign V, D and J gene segments, CDR3 sequences were aligned to IMGT reference sequences. For a sequence to be retained, a match of at least six nucleotides was required to both a V gene segment and a J gene segment. Rearrangements were called productive when the CDR3 lacked stop codons and stayed in frame with V and J; all others were non-productive. CDR3 was defined by IMGT convention, running from the second conserved V-encoded cysteine to the conserved J-encoded phenylalanine. In an earlier analysis of 550 to 650 of the donors, sequences lacking an unambiguous match to a single V gene segment were excluded. An earlier analysis of several hundred of the donors called V segments functional above 56.7% productive rearrangements and segregating when the between-donor standard deviation exceeded 5%. A statistical classification framework was built to diagnose cytomegalovirus status from the catalog of TCR beta chain sequences. In a later analysis, V and J genes were assigned by comparing TCR nucleotide sequences against IMGT/GENE-DB human TR gene sequences. The TCRdist pipeline was used in a later analysis to assign CDR3 sequences and most-parsimonious VDJ recombination scenarios. In a later analysis, every TCR beta chain was defined by the combination of its CDR3 amino acid sequence and its V-gene family, and reads without a unique V-gene family were dropped. In a later analysis, 500 to 700 highly shared, low-generation-probability nucleotide sequences were removed to address suspected cross-contamination and a sequencing artifact. In a later analysis, a clonal expansion index for each public chain was calculated from normalized within-repertoire ranks of inferred template counts. In a later analysis, generation probabilities were computed using a VDJ recombination model fitted to out-of-frame rearrangements, and the results were checked against IGoR. A later analysis scored TCR-TCR, TCR-HLA and TCR-CMV co-occurrence with hypergeometric tests, applying a repertoire-size bias correction to TCR pairs. To estimate false discovery rates, a later analysis permuted the HLA or CMV assignments 20 times. In a later analysis, co-occurring TCRs were grouped using DBSCAN, with TCRdist sequence similarity added in when clustering inside HLA-allele-positive subsets. Repertoires with fewer than 30,000 or more than 120,000 public chains, plus five repertoires with anomalous nucleotide sharing, were excluded from co-occurrence clustering. TCRdb holds this immuneACCESS table with in-frame rearrangements only. Some clones are missing; in checked studies, unresolved V genes explain under half, and the rest has no known cause. That table is the source of V, J and clone size, and D and trimming were worked out from the DNA. For this sample there are about 160,000 clones; 70% to 80% appear just once. The leading ten clones occupy approximately 4.5% of the sample.

The research as a whole found: Strong co-occurrence of HLA alleles, especially DR and DQ, made assigning TCR associations to individual alleles difficult. Linkage disequilibrium might explain the correlated functional status among segregating V segments, but an unknown experimental factor could not be ruled out. Compared with the 666-donor mean, donors in an Asian-associated ancestry cluster had fewer N-insertions in productive TCRs, according to a later genetic analysis. While some public TCRs were present in many individuals, most TCR sequences turned up only very rarely across donors. Several of the top co-occurrence clusters appeared to be linked to parvovirus B19, influenza, CMV and Epstein-Barr virus, according to a later analysis. A further reported finding was that TCR beta sequences accurately predicted the HLA-A and HLA-B alleles for most subjects in the first cohort. According to the authors, the approach could potentially be generalized to other disease states and immunological phenotypes. In both the original and validation cohorts, the classifier was reported to diagnose cytomegalovirus status with high specificity and sensitivity. Specific HLA alleles were associated with over 15,000 TCR beta sequences at a false discovery rate of 0.05 in a later analysis. Only TCR beta chains were sequenced in this cohort, and the absence of alpha or paired-chain data limited detectable features. Some IMGT-functional V segments, including TRBV6-2 and TRBV6-3, could not be distinguished by the 87-base-pair reads and were therefore excluded. In a later genetic analysis, a missense DCLRE1C variant was associated with V-gene and J-gene trimming of TCR beta chains, and the association was replicated in an independent cohort. A total of 150 to 200 TCR beta chains were listed by the study as associated with cytomegalovirus. A later analysis found that most CMV-associated TCR beta chains appeared HLA-restricted, with HLA associations seemingly driven largely by CMV exposure. A later analysis found that TCR association rates varied across HLA loci, with DRB1 alleles showing the most associated TCRs and HLA-C alleles the fewest. Because counts were too low, roughly 18 rarely observed V segments, including chromosome 9 orphons, were left out of the earlier analysis of a few hundred of the donors. A group of highly shared sequence variants was considered likely to be a technical artifact of the sequencing pipeline. For the cohort, immune exposure information was limited to CMV serostatus. HLA typing was unavailable for some donors at each locus, so association tests used only the typed subset. Broadly in line with IMGT annotations, most TCR beta V segments showed up in productive rearrangements about 90% or about 30% of the time in an earlier analysis of approximately 600 of the donors. In a later analysis, HLA-associated TCR beta chains showed more clonal expansion and lower generation probabilities than non-associated chains that were equally common. In vitro tests confirmed that a few of the cytomegalovirus-associated TCR beta chains recognize cytomegalovirus antigens. Sequencing depth was assumed to be roughly uniform across donors in the presence/absence analyses, though that assumption may not hold.

The cohort comprised 710 or so healthy bone marrow donors. All cohort members were sampled while nominally healthy, although unrecorded immune exposures were likely present. The donor tested CMV seronegative, placing the donor among the 300 to 400 seronegative members of the cohort. Each donor provided a peripheral blood sample, and peripheral blood mononuclear cells were used for TCR beta sequencing. The Qiagen DNeasy Blood Extraction Kit was used to extract genomic DNA from the blood cell samples. As concerns this clone: Its antigen is not yet known. No base-level quality is on record; no much larger clone is a single base apart.

Sequencing used PBMCs. This receptor chain uses TRBV4-1 and TRBJ1-5, with TRBD1 as a weak D call on 6 bases. The TCR originated in a man in his forties in good health and CMV-seronegative. Here the CDR3 is given as CASSKGEVSNQPQHF. The base sequence is TGCGCCAGCAGCAAGGGGGAAGTAAGCAATCAGCCCCAGCATTTT.